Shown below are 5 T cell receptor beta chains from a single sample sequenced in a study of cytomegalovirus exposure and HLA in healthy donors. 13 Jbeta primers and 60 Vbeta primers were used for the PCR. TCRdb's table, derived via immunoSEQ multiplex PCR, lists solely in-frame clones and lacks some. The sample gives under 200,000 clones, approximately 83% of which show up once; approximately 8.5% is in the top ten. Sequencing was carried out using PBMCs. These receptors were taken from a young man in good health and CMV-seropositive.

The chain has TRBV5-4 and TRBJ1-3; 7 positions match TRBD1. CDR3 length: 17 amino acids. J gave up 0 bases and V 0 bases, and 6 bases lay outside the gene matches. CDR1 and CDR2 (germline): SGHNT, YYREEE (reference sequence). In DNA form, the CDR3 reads TGTGCCAGCAGCTTGGGCGGGACAGAGCTCTCTGGAAACACCATATATTTT. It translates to CASSLGGTELSGNTIYF.

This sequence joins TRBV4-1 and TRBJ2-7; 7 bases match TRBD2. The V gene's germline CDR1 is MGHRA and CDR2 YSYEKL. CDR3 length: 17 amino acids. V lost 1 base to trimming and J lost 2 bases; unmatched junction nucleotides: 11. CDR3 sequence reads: CASSQVSGEGVPYEQYF. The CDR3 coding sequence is TGCGCCAGCAGCCAAGTCTCCGGGGAGGGAGTCCCCTACGAGCAGTACTTC.

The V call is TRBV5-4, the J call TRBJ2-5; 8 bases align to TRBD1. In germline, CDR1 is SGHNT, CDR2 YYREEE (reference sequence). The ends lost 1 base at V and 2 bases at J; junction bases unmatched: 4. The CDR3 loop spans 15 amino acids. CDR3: CASSLKTGGQETQYF. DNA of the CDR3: TGTGCCAGCAGCTTGAAAACAGGGGGTCAAGAGACCCAGTACTTC.

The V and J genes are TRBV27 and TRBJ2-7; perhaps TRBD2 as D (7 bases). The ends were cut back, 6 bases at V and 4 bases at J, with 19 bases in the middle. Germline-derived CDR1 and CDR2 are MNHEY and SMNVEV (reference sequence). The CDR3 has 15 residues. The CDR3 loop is CASSGGLATLYEQYF. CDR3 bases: TGTGCCAGCAGCGGGGGGCTTGCTACGTTATACGAGCAGTACTTC.

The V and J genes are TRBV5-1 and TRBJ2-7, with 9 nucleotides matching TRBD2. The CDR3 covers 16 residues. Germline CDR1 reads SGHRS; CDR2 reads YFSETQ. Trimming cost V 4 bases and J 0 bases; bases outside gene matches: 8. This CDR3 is CASSEISGGYSYEQYF. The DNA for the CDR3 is TGCGCCAGCAGCGAGATTAGCGGGGGTTACTCCTACGAGCAGTACTTC.